The present TCR beta chain was sequenced within a study of T cells in women clearing cervical HPV infection. Study-level information: Case blood was drawn when the lesion was first found; control blood after infection became undetectable.

Assay: immunoSEQ multiplex PCR; the TCRdb copy retains only in-frame clones and omits some. The table for this sample gives fewer than 35,000 clones. Sequencing was done on a sample of blood buffy coat. This TCR derives from a woman between 18 and 75 years old with a cervical HPV16 infection that either progressed to CIN3+ or cleared (not recorded which).

The chain's CDR3 is CASSQGLGTDTQYF. CDR3 bases read: TGCGCCAGCAGCCAAGGGCTGGGCACAGATACG. This rearrangement joins TRBV4-1 to TRBJ2-3; the D is unclear. The read halts 3 residues ahead of the CDR3 end, with the missing end drawn from the germline J gene. V lost 1 base to trimming and J lost 1 base, with 6 bases between them. CDR1 is MGHRA and CDR2 is YSYEKL in the germline V gene. The CDR3 is made up of 14 amino acids.